This TCR beta chain was recovered during a study of cytomegalovirus exposure and HLA in healthy donors. All the people who gave samples were healthy bone marrow donors. PCR used 60 Vbeta primers and 13 Jbeta primers. Repertoires were generated with immunoSEQ multiplex PCR, while TCRdb's copy carries only in-frame clones and drops some. This table has fewer than 300,000 clones, roughly 80% appearing once. The CDR3 consists of 15 residues. Germline CDR1 and CDR2: SGHNT and YYREEE (reference sequence). Trimming removed 0 bases at V and 3 bases at J, with 12 bases between. This clone was found a few times.

The receptor's source is a girl aged 2-10 years in good health and CMV-seronegative. The J gene is TRBJ1-1, the V gene TRBV5-4; maybe TRBD1 (5 bases). The specimen sequenced was PBMCs. The CDR3 coding sequence is TGTGCCAGCAGCTTGGGACACCCGGGGGACACTGAAGCTTTCTTT. It encodes CASSLGHPGDTEAFF.